This is a list of T cell receptor beta chains from one sample in a study of blood T cell repertoires in COVID-19. Sequenced by immunoSEQ multiplex PCR; TCRdb stores in-frame clones only, minus some. Of around 240,000 clones listed, roughly 83% were seen once; the top ten hold 2% to 2.5%. The sequencing input was PBMCs or T cells enriched from blood (not recorded which). All receptors derive from a woman aged 45-65 years who had recovered from COVID-19. CDR3s include the opening cysteine and the closing phenylalanine or tryptophan. D genes are given only for firm matches. Clone size, where shown, is once, few, many, or a class for clones that have expanded.

-	TRBV7-2	TRBJ2-1	TRBD1	CASSLETGVGGYNEQFF	TGTGCCAGCAGCCTCGAAACAGGGGTAGGAGGATACAATGAGCAGTTCTTC
-	TRBV19	TRBJ1-2	-	CASNDWKEDYGYTF	TGTGCCAGTAACGACTGGAAAGAAGACTATGGCTACACCTTC
-	TRBV6-5	TRBJ2-7	-	CASSPGWVMYF	TGTGCCAGCAGCCCCGGGTGGGTAATGTACTTC
few	TRBV4-1	TRBJ2-1	-	CASSQDRQHNEQFF	TGCGCCAGCAGCCAAGATCGACAGCACAATGAGCAGTTCTTC
-	TRBV5-1	TRBJ1-1	-	CASSLLPGSEGTEAFF	TGCGCCAGCAGCTTGCTTCCCGGGTCGGAGGGCACTGAAGCTTTCTTT
-	TRBV3-1/TRBV3-2	TRBJ2-1	TRBD2	CASSYPGLLYNEQFF	TGTGCCAGCAGCTACCCGGGACTACTCTACAATGAGCAGTTCTTC
-	TRBV7-6	TRBJ1-5	-	CASSSLGNQPQHF	TGTGCCAGCAGCTCCCTAGGCAATCAGCCCCAGCATTTT
once	TRBV4-3	TRBJ2-5	TRBD2	CASSQDPSGGAQTQYF	TGCGCCAGCAGCCAAGATCCTAGCGGGGGGGCCCAGACCCAGTACTTC
-	TRBV7-8	TRBJ1-2	-	CASSLAQGLGTF	TGTGCCAGCAGCTTAGCGCAGGGTTTGGGCACCTTC
-	TRBV11-2	TRBJ2-1	TRBD2	CASSSERERAGNEQFF	TGTGCCAGCAGCTCAGAGCGGGAAAGGGCGGGTAATGAGCAGTTCTTC
-	TRBV6-5	TRBJ1-2	-	CASSLQGGANYGYTF	TGTGCCAGCAGTCTCCAGGGAGGAGCTAACTATGGCTACACCTTC
-	TRBV19	TRBJ2-7	-	CATRNRGGSYEQYF	TGTGCCACCCGAAACAGGGGAGGATCCTACGAGCAGTACTTC